This is a list of T cell receptor beta chains from one sample in a study of CD8 T cells in ankylosing spondylitis. MiXCR was run by TCRdb on the 5' RACE reads, yielding one entry per CDR3 protein. The repertoire holds around 330,000 distinct CDR3 sequences, with roughly 11% as singletons. The sequenced material came from blood, either unsorted or a sorted T cell fraction (not recorded which). These receptors came from a female donor with ankylosing spondylitis or in good health (not recorded which). Each CDR3 is given with its conserved first and last residue. The D gene is left open where the match is weak. Size is stated for part of the rows, as once, few or many counts, or as a class when the clone is expanded.

d_gene: TRBD2
v_gene: TRBV18
abundance: few
len: 18
j_gene: TRBJ2-3
CDR3nt: TGTGCCAGCTCACCCAGAAGTACTAGCGGGAGTAGCACAGATACGCAGTATTTT
CDR3aa: CASSPRSTSGSSTDTQYF

d_gene: .
v_gene: TRBV10-2
abundance: many
len: 15
j_gene: TRBJ1-3
CDR3nt: TGCGCCAGCAGTGAGTCCGGACCCCCCGTGGACACCATATATTTT
CDR3aa: CASSESGPPVDTIYF

d_gene: TRBD1
v_gene: TRBV5-1
abundance: .
len: 16
j_gene: TRBJ2-1
CDR3nt: TGCGCCAGCAGCGCGCGACAGGGGAAGGGTTACAATGAGCAGTTCTTC
CDR3aa: CASSARQGKGYNEQFF

d_gene: .
v_gene: TRBV18
abundance: few
len: 12
j_gene: TRBJ2-5
CDR3nt: TGTGCCAGCTCACCGATTGAAGAGACCCAGTACTTC
CDR3aa: CASSPIEETQYF

d_gene: .
v_gene: TRBV20-1
abundance: many
len: 14
j_gene: TRBJ1-3
CDR3nt: TGCAGTGCTAGTGCCGGGACACTTGGAAACACCATATATTTT
CDR3aa: CSASAGTLGNTIYF

d_gene: .
v_gene: TRBV10-3
abundance: .
len: 14
j_gene: TRBJ2-2
CDR3nt: TGTGCCTCAAGACAGGTCTTTTGGGCCGGGGAGCTGTTTTTT
CDR3aa: CASRQVFWAGELFF

d_gene: .
v_gene: TRBV2
abundance: .
len: 17
j_gene: TRBJ2-5
CDR3nt: TGTGCCAGCGCCCCCGTTAGGGTGGTAGCGGTTCGTGAGACCCAGTACTTC
CDR3aa: CASAPVRVVAVRETQYF

d_gene: TRBD1
v_gene: TRBV5-4
abundance: .
len: 15
j_gene: TRBJ2-1
CDR3nt: TGTGCCAGCAGCTTACAGGGGACCTTGATGAATGAGCAGTTCTTC
CDR3aa: CASSLQGTLMNEQFF

d_gene: TRBD2
v_gene: TRBV4-1
abundance: .
len: 16
j_gene: TRBJ2-5
CDR3nt: TGCGCCAGCAGCCAAGATGGACTAGCCCGGGGGGAGACCCAGTACTTC
CDR3aa: CASSQDGLARGETQYF

d_gene: .
v_gene: TRBV7-3
abundance: many
len: 14
j_gene: TRBJ1-1
CDR3nt: TGTGCCAGCAGCTTACAGGGAATATACACTGAAGCTTTCTTT
CDR3aa: CASSLQGIYTEAFF

d_gene: .
v_gene: TRBV5-1
abundance: few
len: 13
j_gene: TRBJ1-1
CDR3nt: TGCGCCAGCAGCTTGGGGTCAGGGTCCGAAGCTTTCTTT
CDR3aa: CASSLGSGSEAFF

d_gene: .
v_gene: TRBV27
abundance: many
len: 14
j_gene: TRBJ1-2
CDR3nt: TGTGCCAGCAGTTTAAGAAGCGTTACTGGAGGCTACACCTTC
CDR3aa: CASSLRSVTGGYTF

d_gene: .
v_gene: TRBV12-3/TRBV12-4
abundance: many
len: 15
j_gene: TRBJ1-5
CDR3nt: TGTGCCAGTTCTCCCCTGGGGGGGAAGGGTCAGCCCCAGCATTTT
CDR3aa: CASSPLGGKGQPQHF

d_gene: .
v_gene: TRBV5-5
abundance: many
len: 12
j_gene: TRBJ1-5
CDR3nt: TGTGCCAGCAGCTTGGCAGGGAAGCCCCAGCATTTT
CDR3aa: CASSLAGKPQHF

d_gene: TRBD1
v_gene: TRBV20-1
abundance: many
len: 16
j_gene: TRBJ1-6
CDR3nt: TGCAGTGCTAGAGATCCCCCGACAGGGGATAATTCACCCCTCCACTTT
CDR3aa: CSARDPPTGDNSPLHF

d_gene: .
v_gene: TRBV20-1
abundance: many
len: 12
j_gene: TRBJ2-2
CDR3nt: TGCAGTGCTAGAGATCGCACCGGGGAGCTGTTTTTT
CDR3aa: CSARDRTGELFF

d_gene: .
v_gene: TRBV27
abundance: many
len: 12
j_gene: TRBJ2-7
CDR3nt: TGTGCCAGCAGTTCTACACTCTACGAGCAGTACTTC
CDR3aa: CASSSTLYEQYF

d_gene: TRBD1
v_gene: TRBV12-3/TRBV12-4
abundance: .
len: 16
j_gene: TRBJ2-1
CDR3nt: TGTGCCAGCAGTACCCAGCAGGGGGCCAGTTTTAATGAGCAGTTCTTC
CDR3aa: CASSTQQGASFNEQFF

d_gene: TRBD2
v_gene: TRBV5-1
abundance: few
len: 17
j_gene: TRBJ2-5
CDR3nt: TGCGCCAGCAGCTATTTTACCCGGACTAGCGGACAAGAGACCCAGTACTTC
CDR3aa: CASSYFTRTSGQETQYF